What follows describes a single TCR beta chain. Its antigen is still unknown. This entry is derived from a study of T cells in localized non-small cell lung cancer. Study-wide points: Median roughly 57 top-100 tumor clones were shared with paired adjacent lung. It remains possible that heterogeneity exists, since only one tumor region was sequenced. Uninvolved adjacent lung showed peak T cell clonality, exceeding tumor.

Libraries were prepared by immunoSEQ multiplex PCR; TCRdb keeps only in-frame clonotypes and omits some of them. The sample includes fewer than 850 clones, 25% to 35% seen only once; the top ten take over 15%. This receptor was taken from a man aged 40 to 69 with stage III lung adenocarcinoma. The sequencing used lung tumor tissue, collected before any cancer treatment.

The CDR3 region is CASSRRRDRNSGANVLTF. DNA for the CDR3: TGTGCCAGTAGCCGGAGACGGGACAGGAACTCTGGGGCCAACGTCCTGACTTTC. V is TRBV19 and J is TRBJ2-6, with 8 nucleotides matching TRBD1. Looked up from germline, CDR1 is LNHDA and CDR2 is SQIVND (reference sequence). Trimming took 6 bases from V and 0 from J; bases not matched to a gene: 10. This CDR3 is built from 18 residues.